This is a list of T cell receptor beta chains from one sample in a study of shared T cell receptors in the human thymus. Data came from immunoSEQ multiplex PCR; TCRdb stores just in-frame clones and leaves some out. The sample shows 600,000 or so clones, about 89% of them seen only once. These data were also reused for a study on human thymus T cells.

The specimen was thymocytes. Every receptor here comes from a boy under two years old with a congenital heart defect. The CDR3 runs from the conserved cysteine through the conserved F or W. D genes are given only for firm matches. Only part of the rows carry a size: once, few, many, or a class if the clone is expanded.

TRBJ2-6 | . | TRBV30 | . | TGTGCCGGCAAGGGGAACTCTGGGGCCAACGTCCTGACTTTC | CAGKGNSGANVLTF
TRBJ2-2 | . | TRBV27 | . | TGTGCCAGCAGCCTCAGCGGGCGGGGGCGTCCCCTCCCCGGGGAGCTGTTTTTT | CASSLSGRGRPLPGELFF
TRBJ1-4 | . | TRBV4-1 | . | TGCGCCAGCAGCCAAGACAGGGGAGAGGGATTACCTAATGAAAAACTGTTTTTT | CASSQDRGEGLPNEKLFF
TRBJ2-3 | . | TRBV29-1 | TRBD2 | TGCAGCGTTTTAGCGGGAGCGTCAGATACGCAGTATTTT | CSVLAGASDTQYF
TRBJ2-7 | few | TRBV5-5 | . | TGTGCCAGCAGCTTGTCCCCTTTCTACGAGCAGTACTTC | CASSLSPFYEQYF
TRBJ1-2 | . | TRBV28 | . | TGTGCCAGCAGGGCACCGGAGGGGTGGGGTGGCTACACCTTC | CASRAPEGWGGYTF
TRBJ2-2 | . | TRBV30 | . | TGTGCCTGGAGTGTTGGCGGGAACCCCGGGGAGCTGTTTTTT | CAWSVGGNPGELFF
TRBJ2-2 | . | TRBV9 | TRBD1 | TGTGCCAGCAGCCGGGACAGGGAGGTCGGGGAGCTGTTTTTT | CASSRDREVGELFF
TRBJ2-7 | once | TRBV28 | TRBD1 | TGTGCCAGCAGTTCGTACAGGGGTCCCTACGAGCAGTACTTC | CASSSYRGPYEQYF
TRBJ2-5 | . | TRBV6-6 | TRBD2 | TGTGCCAGCAGTTCCCTAAGAGCGGGGGGGTTAGAGACCCAGTACTTC | CASSSLRAGGLETQYF
TRBJ2-1 | once | TRBV7-2 | TRBD2 | TGTGCCAGCTCCGACCCCCCCCAGCGGGAGCGGTATGAGCAGTTCTTC | CASSDPPQRERYEQFF
TRBJ2-7 | few | TRBV30 | TRBD2 | TGTGCCTCCGACGGGGGGGCAACGTATGAGCAGTACTTC | CASDGGATYEQYF